The sequence of this T cell receptor (beta chain) was determined in a study of identical twins. TCRdb reprocessed the 5' RACE reads via MiXCR and lists one record per CDR3 protein. The data hold around 680,000 distinct CDR3 sequences, with more than 6.5% observed a single time. Study-wide findings and caveats: Donors were not followed over many years; analysis was cross-sectional.

V trimming: 6 bases; J trimming: 2 bases; junction bases outside the gene matches: 9. The CDR3 is 16 residues long. The V gene's germline CDR1 is SEHNR and CDR2 FQNEAQ (reference sequence). This clonotype was seen ten or more times. Its antigen is undetermined. The same sample was also used in a study of yellow fever vaccine responses in identical twins.

The source is a woman aged 18-29 years in good health. Sequencing used PBMCs. V gene TRBV7-9 combines with J gene TRBJ2-5, with TRBD2 matching over 10 bases. The CDR3 nucleotides read TGTGCCAGCAGACGGGGGACTAGCGTCCCTCAAGAGACCCAGTACTTC. Protein: CASRRGTSVPQETQYF.